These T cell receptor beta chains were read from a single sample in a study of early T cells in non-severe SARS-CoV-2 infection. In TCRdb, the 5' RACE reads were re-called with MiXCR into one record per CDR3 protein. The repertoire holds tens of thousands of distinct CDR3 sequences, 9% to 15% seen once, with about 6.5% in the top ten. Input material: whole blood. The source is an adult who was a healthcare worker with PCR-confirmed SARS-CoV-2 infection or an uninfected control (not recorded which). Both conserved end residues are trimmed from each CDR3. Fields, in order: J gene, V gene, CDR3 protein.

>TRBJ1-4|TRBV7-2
ASSLPGGREKLF
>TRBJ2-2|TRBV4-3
ASSQGGTLNTGELF
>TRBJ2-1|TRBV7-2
ASSLAGLAGGNEQF
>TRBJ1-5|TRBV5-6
ASSRTESNQPQH
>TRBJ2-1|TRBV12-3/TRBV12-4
ASSVGLGGRDEQF
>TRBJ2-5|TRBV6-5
ASSDPSSGPIQETQY
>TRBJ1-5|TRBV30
AWSVRAGGDNQPQH
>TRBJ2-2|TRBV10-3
AIRGLAGVATGELF
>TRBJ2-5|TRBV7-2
ASSRPHGQETQY
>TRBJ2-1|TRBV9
ASSVGRSYNEQF
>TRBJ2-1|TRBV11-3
ASSLSLGTDEQF
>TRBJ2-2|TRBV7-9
ASSPPVAGNAGELF
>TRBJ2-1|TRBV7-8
ASSVSGRPNNEQF
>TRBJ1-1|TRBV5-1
ASSLAVGDTEAF
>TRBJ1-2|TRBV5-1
ASKDIYGYT
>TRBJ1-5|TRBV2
ASSDIGIGNQPQH
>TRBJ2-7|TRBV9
ASSPRRRTSADEQY
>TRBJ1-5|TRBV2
ASSAGNQPQH
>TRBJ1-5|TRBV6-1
ASRQGNNQPQH
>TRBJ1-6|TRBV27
ASSPGQGHSPLH
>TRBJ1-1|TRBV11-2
ASSLDRGRTAEAF
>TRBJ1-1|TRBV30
AWRGGLFTEAF
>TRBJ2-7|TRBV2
ASSVVGTSEQY
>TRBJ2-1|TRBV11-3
ASSRGQGAYNEQF
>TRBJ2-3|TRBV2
ASSRGSGRTDTQY
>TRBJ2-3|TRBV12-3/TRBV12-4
ASSFHAGTSTDTQY
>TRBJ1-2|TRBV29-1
SVEAGGYKSGYT
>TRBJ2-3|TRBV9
ASSVAAGIDTQY
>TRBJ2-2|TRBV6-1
AHRRQSNTGELF
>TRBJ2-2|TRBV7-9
ASRRQGHGTGELF
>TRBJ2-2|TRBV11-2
ASSPASTGVGELF
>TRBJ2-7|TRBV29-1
SVVPLGPGSYEQY
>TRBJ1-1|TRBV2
ASSEALGRNTEAF
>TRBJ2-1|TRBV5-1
ASSYGGQANEQF
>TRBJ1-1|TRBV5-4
ASRLQGTHTEAF
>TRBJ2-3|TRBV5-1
ASSLSPGGGTDTQY
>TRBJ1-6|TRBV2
ASSSIQGDNSPLH
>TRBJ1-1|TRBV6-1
ASSGDMLNTEAF
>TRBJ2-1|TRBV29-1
SVVGVGYNEQF
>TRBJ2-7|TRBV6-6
ATRKAYEQY
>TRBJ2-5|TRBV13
ASSLGLGLAGQETQY
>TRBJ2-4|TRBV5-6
ASTPGRGGMNIQY
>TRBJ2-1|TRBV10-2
ASRPLAGEGSYNEQF